Below are 29 T cell receptor beta chains sequenced from a single sample in a study of T cell repertoires in cytomegalovirus infection. TCRdb re-called the reads with MiXCR, one entry per CDR3 protein. Of 110,000 to 150,000 distinct CDR3 sequences in the sample, 5.5% to 8% are singletons; the top ten hold approximately 18%. Material for sequencing was PBMCs. The receptors here all came from a human donor in good health (CMV status not recorded). Some clones in this sample may be carry-over from other donors' samples.

In its sample, this clonotype was seen many times. The chain combines TRBV2 with TRBJ1-4, with 7 bases lining up with TRBD1. The CDR3 runs 18 residues. V gave up 3 bases and J gave up 0 bases; unmatched junction bases: 10. Germline loops: CDR1 SNHLY, CDR2 FYNNEI. Here the CDR3 reads CASSEIEGATSTNEKLFF. CDR3 nucleotides: TGTGCCAGCAGTGAGATAGAGGGGGCTACCTCAACTAATGAAAAACTGTTTTTT. Based on the CDR3 plus reference TRBV2 and TRBJ1-4, the full variable domain is EPEVTQTPSHQVTQMGQEVILRCVPISNHLYFYWYRQILGQKVEFLVSFYNNEISEKSEIFDDQFSVERPDGSNFTLKIRSTKLEDSAMYFCASSEIEGATSTNEKLFFGSGTQLSVL.

This clonotype was recorded at least ten times. V is TRBV25-1 and J is TRBJ2-2; no clear D gene. The CDR3 runs 13 residues. V lost 7 bases to trimming and J lost 5 bases, with 11 bases between them. Per the germline V gene, CDR1 is MGHDK and CDR2 is SYGVNS. The chain's CDR3 is CASKNTATGELFF. DNA of the CDR3: TGTGCCAGCAAAAACACGGCTACCGGGGAGCTGTTTTTT.

This clonotype came up many times. The chain recombines TRBV7-3 with TRBJ1-1; D is perhaps TRBD1 (5 bases). The germline V gene encodes CDR1 SGHTA and CDR2 FQGTGA. V lost 8 bases and J 6 bases, leaving 16 bases between the germline ends. This CDR3 comprises 13 residues. Written as DNA, the CDR3 is TGTGCCAGCCGGGACCCGCTGGCATCTGAAGCTTTCTTT. The encoded protein is CASRDPLASEAFF.

In its sample, this clonotype was seen many times. The chain carries TRBV7-2 and TRBJ1-1, with D unresolved. The CDR3 is 13 amino acids. Looked up from germline, CDR1 is SGHTA and CDR2 is FQGNSA. Trimming took off 1 base at V and 8 bases at J, with 11 bases between the two ends. CDR3 nucleotides: TGTGCCAGCAGCTTAGAACCACCCGGGGAAGCTTTCTTT. Translation: CASSLEPPGEAFF. The complete variable domain, with remaining parts taken from reference TRBV7-2 and TRBJ1-1, reads GAGVSQSPSNKVTEKGKDVELRCDPISGHTALYWYRQSLGQGLEFLIYFQGNSAPDKSGLPSDRFSAERTGGSVSTLTIQRTQQEDSAVYLCASSLEPPGEAFFGQGTRLTVV.

This clonotype was seen repeatedly, ten times or more. The chain has TRBV7-3 and TRBJ1-1; TRBD1 might be the D (6 bases). The V and J ends lost 2 bases and 5 bases respectively, with 12 bases between them. CDR3 size: 14 residues. Germline values: CDR1 SGHTA, CDR2 FQGTGA. The CDR3 region is CASSLRGAGTEAFF. CDR3 DNA sequence: TGTGCCAGCAGCTTACGGGGGGCTGGGACTGAAGCTTTCTTT.

The gene calls are TRBV14 and TRBJ1-1, with D unclear. Trimming stripped 3 bases from V and 2 bases from J, with 7 bases between. Germline CDR1 and CDR2: SGHDN and FVKESK. This CDR3 has 13 amino acids. The DNA of the CDR3 is TGTGCCAGCAGCCAGCATGGTAACACTGAAGCTTTCTTT. It codes for CASSQHGNTEAFF. Looking up the rest from reference TRBV14 and TRBJ1-1 gives the full variable domain: EAGVTQFPSHSVIEKGQTVTLRCDPISGHDNLYWYRRVMGKEIKFLLHFVKESKQDESGMPNNRFLAERTGGTYSTLKVQPAELEDSGVYFCASSQHGNTEAFFGQGTRLTVV.

This clonotype was seen ten or more times. This chain uses TRBV11-3 with TRBJ2-5, with TRBD1 as a possible D gene (6 bases). There are 13 residues in the CDR3. Germline values: CDR1 SGHNT, CDR2 YENEEA. Trimming stripped 5 bases from V and 5 bases from J, with 12 bases between. CDR3 sequence reads: CASSLRGPETQYF. The CDR3 DNA reads TGTGCCAGCAGCCTCAGGGGTCCGGAGACCCAGTACTTC.

The table lists this clonotype with a few counts. The V and J genes are TRBV30 and TRBJ2-5, with TRBD2 matching 9 bases. Germline V gives CDR1 GTSNPN, CDR2 SVGIG (reference sequence). The V segment lost 4 bases and the J segment 4 bases; nucleotides outside the gene matches: 13. The CDR3 sequence is 16 residues long. Here the CDR3 reads CAWKVFGLATVETQYF. In DNA form, the CDR3 reads TGTGCCTGGAAGGTATTTGGACTAGCGACGGTAGAGACCCAGTACTTC. Variable domain in full (rest from reference TRBV30 and TRBJ2-5): SQTIHQWPATLVQPVGSPLSLECTVEGTSNPNLYWYRQAAGRGLQLLFYSVGIGQISSEVPQNLSASRPQDRQFILSSKKLLLSDSGFYLCAWKVFGLATVETQYFGPGTRLLVL.

This clonotype was counted many times. The V call is TRBV7-9, the J call TRBJ1-4; a possible D gene is TRBD1 (6 bases). The V end was cut by 5 bases, the J end by 6 bases, with 16 bases between. The CDR3 is made up of 15 amino acids. Germline V lookup: CDR1 SEHNR, CDR2 FQNEAQ (reference sequence). DNA of the CDR3: TGTGCCAGCAGCGCCCGGACAGTACTATATGAAAAACTGTTTTTT. This translates into CASSARTVLYEKLFF.

This clonotype was seen ten or more times. The genes are TRBV7-7 and TRBJ2-5; D is possibly TRBD1 or TRBD2 (5 bases each). The CDR3 runs to 15 residues. The germline gives CDR1 SSHAT, CDR2 FNYEAQ (reference sequence). V lost 1 base, J lost 4 bases, and 13 bases lay in between. CDR3: CASSLGGGVLETQYF. CDR3 in DNA: TGTGCCAGCAGCTTAGGTGGGGGAGTTTTAGAGACCCAGTACTTC.

This clonotype was seen a handful of times. This sequence joins TRBV11-2 and TRBJ2-2, with 10 positions matching TRBD2. This CDR3 is 19 amino acids long. V shed 0 bases, J shed 5 bases, and the junction held 12 bases outside the gene matches. The germline V gene has CDR1 SGHAT and CDR2 FQNNGV. The CDR3 is CASSLELAGAFAETGELFF. The CDR3 DNA follows: TGTGCCAGCAGCTTAGAGCTAGCGGGGGCTTTCGCGGAGACCGGGGAGCTGTTTTTT.

V is TRBV14 and J is TRBJ1-1; D gene uncertain. The V end lost 3 bases, the J end lost 7 bases, and 9 bases lay between the germline ends. CDR3 length: 12 residues. Germline-derived CDR1 and CDR2 are SGHDN and FVKESK. The CDR3 nucleotides are TGTGCCAGCAGCCATACGGGCCGTGAAGCTTTCTTT. This sequence encodes CASSHTGREAFF.

The rearrangement joins TRBV18 to TRBJ2-7; 8 nucleotides line up with TRBD2. The junction had 11 bases not matched to a gene; V was cut back by 1 base and J by 0 bases. Germline V gene data show CDR1 as KGHSH and CDR2 as LQKENI. This CDR3 contains 18 residues. The CDR3 region has the DNA TGTGCCAGCTCACCACGCGTCGGGGGGGGACGTACCTCCTACGAGCAGTACTTC. It yields the protein CASSPRVGGGRTSYEQYF. Drawing the rest from reference TRBV18 and TRBJ2-7, the complete variable domain is NAGVMQNPRHLVRRRGQEARLRCSPMKGHSHVYWYRQLPEEGLKFMVYLQKENIIDESGMPKERFSAEFPKEGPSILRIQQVVRGDSAAYFCASSPRVGGGRTSYEQYFGPGTRLTVT.

This clonotype showed up just once. Being one base from a much bigger clone, this may be a read error. The chain combines TRBV29-1 with TRBJ2-6; D is perhaps TRBD2 (6 bases). The CDR3 spans 13 residues. Germline values: CDR1 SQVTM, CDR2 ANQGSEA. CDR3 residues: CSVGPGGANALTF. The DNA of the CDR3 is TGCAGCGTTGGCCCTGGCGGGGCCAACGCCCTGACTTTC. Supplemented by reference TRBV29-1 and TRBJ2-6, the full variable domain reads SAVISQKPSRDICQRGTSLTIQCQVDSQVTMMFWYRQQPGQSLTLIATANQGSEATYESGFVIDKFPISRPNLTFSTLTVSNMSPEDSSIYLCSVGPGGANALTFGAGSRLTVL.

This clonotype was seen repeatedly, ten times or more. The rearrangement links TRBV12-3 or TRBV12-4 to TRBJ1-2; TRBD1 aligns across 9 bases. J lost 9 bases, V lost 6 bases, and 8 bases had no gene match. The CDR3 is 13 amino acids. The CDR3 DNA reads TGTGCCAGCAGGCGGGACAGGGTCGGTAGCTACACCTTC. Protein: CASRRDRVGSYTF.

This clonotype was recorded at least ten times. The chain recombines TRBV7-2 with TRBJ2-7; 14 nucleotides agree with TRBD2. The V and J ends lost 5 bases and 4 bases, in that order; junction bases with no gene match: 13. This CDR3 has 18 amino acids. Looked up from germline, CDR1 is SGHTA and CDR2 is FQGNSA. The CDR3 is CASSLGGLAGGRGYEQYF. The CDR3 DNA reads TGTGCCAGCAGCCTAGGAGGACTAGCGGGGGGAAGGGGATACGAGCAGTACTTC.

Notes on this clonotype: Mismatch with germline at one junction end may stem from a read error. J is TRBJ2-5 and V is TRBV18; D is unclear. CDR1 is KGHSH, CDR2 LQKENI, per germline. This CDR3 contains 16 residues. The CDR3, as DNA: TGTGCCAGCGCACCACTTTTTACACCGTTCAAAGAGACCCAGTACTTC. Residues: CASAPLFTPFKETQYF.

The rearrangement uses TRBV3-1 and TRBJ1-3, with D unresolved. In germline, CDR1 is LGHDT, CDR2 YNNKEL (reference sequence). V shed 3 bases and J shed 0 bases, with 6 bases lying between them. This CDR3 contains 14 residues. CDR3 sequence: CASSHRSSGNTIYF. For the CDR3, the DNA is TGTGCCAGCAGCCACCGTAGCTCTGGAAACACCATATATTTT.

There are many counts of this clonotype. The rearrangement joins TRBV27 to TRBJ2-1; maybe TRBD2 (6 bases). This CDR3 is built from 17 residues. Between the trimmed V and J ends, which lost 8 bases and 4 bases, there was a span of 24 bases. The germline V gene encodes CDR1 MNHEY and CDR2 SMNVEV (reference sequence). CDR3 sequence reads: CASPYGAAGIRYNEQFF. The CDR3 nucleotides read TGTGCCAGCCCCTATGGGGCTGCGGGGATACGATACAATGAGCAGTTCTTC.

The chain links TRBV7-9 to TRBJ2-1; tentative D call: TRBD2 (7 bases). The CDR3 covers 16 residues. Germline values: CDR1 SEHNR, CDR2 FQNEAQ (reference sequence). V lost 7 bases, J lost 0 bases, and 16 bases lay in between. CDR3 nucleotide sequence: TGTGCCAGCAACAAAGGGGGGGGGGGCTCCTACAATGAGCAGTTCTTC. Protein sequence: CASNKGGGGSYNEQFF.

The gene calls are TRBV5-1 and TRBJ2-7; a weak D match, TRBD2 (6 bases). The CDR3 is made up of 13 amino acids. V was clipped by 4 bases and J by 5 bases, with 13 bases between them. Germline CDR1 is SGHRS and CDR2 is YFSETQ. The CDR3 protein is CASSPIGGDEQYF. CDR3 coding DNA: TGCGCCAGCAGCCCGATTGGCGGGGACGAGCAGTACTTC.

This clonotype was picked up many times. J is TRBJ2-2 and V is TRBV6-6; TRBD2 matches 8 bases. In germline, CDR1 is MNHNY, CDR2 SVGAGI (reference sequence). The CDR3 loop spans 18 amino acids. V was clipped by 3 bases and J by 1 base; unmatched bases: 10. The DNA for the CDR3 is TGTGCCAGCAGTTATTACTCAGCGGGACTAGTGAACACCGGGGAGCTGTTTTTT. Amino acid sequence: CASSYYSAGLVNTGELFF.

In this sample, this clonotype turned up many times. The V gene is TRBV7-2, the J gene TRBJ1-1; the match to TRBD1 covers 8 bases. This CDR3 contains 15 residues. V shed 5 bases, J shed 1 base, and the junction held 6 bases outside the gene matches. CDR1 is SGHTA, CDR2 FQGNSA, per germline. The CDR3: CASSISGTGNTEAFF. CDR3 nucleotides: TGTGCCAGCAGCATATCCGGGACAGGGAACACTGAAGCTTTCTTT.

With respect to this clonotype: The missing conserved phenylalanine or tryptophan at the end of this CDR3 makes a read error likely. This chain uses TRBV7-6 with TRBJ1-6; 8 nucleotides align to TRBD1. Germline assignment: CDR1 SGHVS and CDR2 FNYEAQ. This CDR3 is built from 15 residues. The trim removed 5 bases at V and 5 bases at J, leaving 5 bases unmatched. CDR3 region: CASSRRTGNNSPLHL. For the CDR3, the DNA is TGTGCCAGCAGCAGGCGGACAGGGAATAATTCACCCCTCCACTTG.

Many counts were recorded for this clonotype. CDR3 sequence (DNA): TGTGCCAGCAGCCTGGGACAGGGGCGCCAAACAGATACGCAGTATTTT. Its protein product is CASSLGQGRQTDTQYF. This sequence joins TRBV11-3 and TRBJ2-3; 10 nucleotides match TRBD1. The germline gives CDR1 SGHNT, CDR2 YENEEA. The V gene end was trimmed by 5 bases and the J gene end by 3 bases; junction bases not matched to a gene: 8. The CDR3 is made up of 16 amino acids.

This clonotype appeared many times. The chain uses TRBV6-5 and TRBJ1-1; 7 nucleotides agree with TRBD1. Germline trimming cut 2 bases from V and 4 bases from J; bases unmatched to any gene: 7. This CDR3 has 15 amino acids. CDR1 is MNHEY, CDR2 SVGAGI, per germline. CDR3 DNA sequence: TGTGCCAGCAGTTACGAACAGGGGCGCGCCACTGAAGCTTTCTTT. Amino acid sequence: CASSYEQGRATEAFF.

This clonotype was seen at least ten times. The V gene is TRBV28, the J gene TRBJ1-2; D is uncertain. The germline CDR1 and CDR2 sequences are MDHEN and SYDVKM. The length of the CDR3 is 14 residues. The germline V and J ends were trimmed by 3 bases and 2 bases, with 10 bases remaining between them. The CDR3 protein is CASSFPDGNYGYTF. The CDR3 DNA follows: TGTGCCAGCAGTTTCCCGGACGGGAACTATGGCTACACCTTC.

The chain uses TRBV28 and TRBJ1-6; D gene unclear. V was trimmed by 5 bases and J by 9 bases, leaving 11 bases between them. The CDR3 has 13 residues. Germline CDR1 MDHEN, CDR2 SYDVKM. In DNA form, the CDR3 reads TGTGCCAGCAGTCTTCCGCACGGTTCACCCCTCCACTTT. It translates to CASSLPHGSPLHF.

This clonotype was detected a few times. V usage is TRBV27 and J usage is TRBJ2-1, with D maybe TRBD2 (5 bases). This CDR3 has 17 residues. CDR1 MNHEY and CDR2 SMNVEV come from the germline V gene (reference sequence). V gave up 0 bases and J gave up 4 bases, with 16 bases separating them. The DNA of the CDR3 is TGTGCCAGCAGTTTATCCCCCTCGGGGTACGGGTACAATGAGCAGTTCTTC. It encodes CASSLSPSGYGYNEQFF.